One sample yielded the 27 T cell receptor beta chains listed below, sequenced in a study of cytomegalovirus exposure and HLA in healthy donors. PCR employed 60 Vbeta and 13 Jbeta primers. Using immunoSEQ multiplex PCR, the repertoire was profiled, and TCRdb retains in-frame clones only, with some absent. This table has over 80,000 clones, approximately 73% appearing once. Sample: PBMCs. These TCRs come from a man in his forties in good health and CMV-seronegative.

The rearrangement links TRBV5-1 to TRBJ2-1, with 10 bases lining up with TRBD1. This CDR3 is built from 15 residues. Trimming removed 0 bases from V and 6 bases from J; junction bases left unmatched: 3. Germline V lookup: CDR1 SGHRS, CDR2 YFSETQ. In DNA, the CDR3 is TGCGCCAGCAGCTTGGGAGGGACAGGGGCCAATGAGCAGTTCTTC. Translating it yields CASSLGGTGANEQFF.

This chain joins TRBV2 and TRBJ2-1; 11 positions match TRBD2. The trim removed 5 bases at V and 6 bases at J, leaving 9 bases unmatched. Germline CDR1 and CDR2: SNHLY and FYNNEI. The CDR3 is made up of 16 amino acids. Here the CDR3 reads CASSLNLAGGLNEQFF. CDR3 DNA: TGTGCCAGCAGTCTAAACCTAGCGGGGGGCCTCAATGAGCAGTTCTTC.

The rearrangement uses TRBV7-2 and TRBJ2-1, with D uncertain. This CDR3 has 11 amino acids. The germline V gene encodes CDR1 SGHTA and CDR2 FQGNSA. Trimming left V 5 bases short and J 9 bases short, with 8 bases between. The CDR3 sequence is CASSPFSEQFF. CDR3 bases: TGTGCCAGCAGCCCGTTCAGTGAGCAGTTCTTC.

This clone was seen only once. The chain uses TRBV27 and TRBJ2-3, with a tentative D call TRBD1 (5 bases). Germline lookup yields CDR1 MNHEY and CDR2 SMNVEV (reference sequence). CDR3 length equals 13 residues. Trimming left V 7 bases short and J 5 bases short, with 13 bases between. Here the CDR3 DNA reads TGTGCCAGCACCACCAGAAGGGGAGATACGCAGTATTTT. Amino acids: CASTTRRGDTQYF.

This chain joins TRBV7-9 and TRBJ2-7; tentatively, D is TRBD2 (6 bases). Trimming took 5 bases from V and 4 from J, leaving 9 bases between them. The germline CDR1 and CDR2 sequences are SEHNR and FQNEAQ (reference sequence). The CDR3 contains 12 residues. This chain's CDR3 is CASSIGGYEQYF. In DNA form, the CDR3 reads TGTGCCAGCAGCATTGGGGGGTACGAGCAGTACTTC.

This clone was seen only a few times. V is TRBV5-4 and J is TRBJ2-6; 8 bases agree with TRBD1. In germline, CDR1 is SGHNT, CDR2 YYREEE (reference sequence). V was pared by 4 bases and J by 0 bases, with 9 bases of the junction left unmatched. The CDR3 totals 18 residues. The CDR3 sequence: CASSGRTGKSSGANVLTF. As DNA, the CDR3 is TGTGCCAGCAGCGGACGGACAGGGAAGAGCTCTGGGGCCAACGTCCTGACTTTC.

The chain links TRBV6-1 to TRBJ2-5; 9 bases map to TRBD1. Looked up from germline, CDR1 is MNHNS and CDR2 is SASEGT. The CDR3 has 17 residues. Trimming cost V 4 bases and J 1 base; bases outside gene matches: 10. The CDR3 nucleotides are TGTGCCAGCAGTGGAGTAGGGACAGGGCGGGTCCAAGAGACCCAGTACTTC. It translates to CASSGVGTGRVQETQYF.

The rearrangement links TRBV18 to TRBJ2-3; 9 bases map to TRBD1. The CDR3 consists of 16 residues. Germline V gives CDR1 KGHSH, CDR2 LQKENI. V trimming: 3 bases; J trimming: 4 bases; junction bases outside the gene matches: 8. The CDR3 DNA reads TGTGCCAGCTCACCCCAAGGGACAGGGATGGCAGATACGCAGTATTTT. Translating gives CASSPQGTGMADTQYF.

Only a few counts were recorded for this clone. DNA for the CDR3: TGTGCCAGCACCTCCCCAGGGATAGCCAAAAACATTCAGTACTTC. Translated, it gives CASTSPGIAKNIQYF. The chain recombines TRBV6-6 with TRBJ2-4, with TRBD1 as a possible D gene (5 bases). V lost 7 bases to trimming and J lost 0 bases, with 13 bases between them. Germline V gene data show CDR1 as MNHNY and CDR2 as SVGAGI (reference sequence). This CDR3 has 15 amino acids.

The V call is TRBV5-6, the J call TRBJ2-4; D possibly corresponds to TRBD2 (6 bases). CDR1 and CDR2 (germline): SGHDT, YYEEEE. The ends were cut back, 4 bases at V and 1 base at J, with 18 bases in the middle. CDR3 length: 17 residues. The CDR3 coding sequence is TGTGCCAGCAGCCCGATAGGAGGGGCGCAGGCCAAAAACATTCAGTACTTC. Encoded protein: CASSPIGGAQAKNIQYF.

V is TRBV27 and J is TRBJ2-7; a weak D match, TRBD1 (6 bases). Trimming removed 5 bases at V and 2 bases at J, with 16 bases between. Germline CDR1 is MNHEY and CDR2 is SMNVEV (reference sequence). The CDR3 loop spans 15 amino acids. The CDR3 sequence is CASSPTGYTAYEQYF. CDR3 bases: TGTGCCAGCAGTCCCACAGGGTATACGGCCTACGAGCAGTACTTC.

The rearrangement links TRBV5-1 to TRBJ2-7; D may be TRBD2 (6 bases). There are 16 residues in the CDR3. Germline V gene data show CDR1 as SGHRS and CDR2 as YFSETQ. Trimming took 4 bases from V and 0 from J, leaving 17 bases between them. CDR3 region: CASSPPLGTGSYEQYF. The DNA of the CDR3 is TGCGCCAGCAGCCCCCCGTTGGGGACTGGCTCCTACGAGCAGTACTTC.

The J gene is TRBJ2-1, the V gene TRBV28, with D possibly TRBD2 on 5 matching bases. V was clipped by 6 bases and J by 7 bases, with 16 bases between them. The CDR3 loop spans 14 amino acids. Germline CDR1 is MDHEN and CDR2 is SYDVKM. The CDR3 DNA follows: TGTGCCAGCAGCCCCCACGGCGGGTGGAATGAGCAGTTCTTC. Translation gives CASSPHGGWNEQFF.

This chain links TRBV6-5 with TRBJ2-7; D ambiguous. Germline V lookup: CDR1 MNHEY, CDR2 SVGAGI. V lost 8 bases and J lost 3, with 17 bases in between. The CDR3 has 14 residues. The CDR3 DNA is TGTGCCAGCGGCATTTCTCAACAGAGCTACGAGCAGTACTTC. Translating it yields CASGISQQSYEQYF.

A note on this clone: One junction end disagrees with the germline gene, perhaps due to a read error. The rearrangement joins TRBV7-9 to TRBJ2-7; 9 bases align to TRBD1. Germline V CDR1 and CDR2: SEHNR, FQNEAQ (reference sequence). CDR3 size: 13 residues. Here the CDR3 reads CSSSGQGRYEQYF. The CDR3 DNA sequence: TGTTCCAGCTCAGGACAGGGGAGGTACGAGCAGTACTTC.

V usage is TRBV7-3 and J usage is TRBJ2-3; perhaps TRBD1 as D (5 bases). CDR3 length: 14 residues. Per germline, CDR1 SGHTA and CDR2 FQGTGA. V was trimmed by 6 bases and J by 3 bases, leaving 13 bases between them. CDR3: CASSLPRGTDTQYF. In DNA form, the CDR3 reads TGTGCCAGCAGTCTTCCTAGGGGAACAGATACGCAGTATTTT.

The chain carries TRBV28 and TRBJ1-4; D uncertain. The CDR3 is 14 amino acids. V was shortened by 3 bases and J by 13 bases, with 18 bases between the two germline ends. Germline V CDR1 and CDR2: MDHEN, SYDVKM. The CDR3 sequence is CASSFAFRRETLFF. The CDR3 bases are TGTGCCAGCAGTTTCGCTTTCCGGAGGGAGACACTGTTTTTT.

The sample holds one count of this clone. Relative to the germline gene, one junction end is altered; a read error may explain this. The same CDR3 arises from other DNA sequences in this sample as well. The V gene is TRBV5-7, the J gene TRBJ2-3; TRBD2 matches at 9 bases. TRBV5-7 qualifies as an ORF whose function is uncertain. The CDR3 runs to 15 residues. The CDR3 sequence: CASRSGGRRTDTQYF. In DNA, the CDR3 is TGCGCCAGCAGGAGCGGGGGGCGGCGCACAGATACGCAGTATTTT.

The genes are TRBV4-2 and TRBJ2-1; D is uncertain. CDR1 is LGHNA and CDR2 is YNFKEQ in the germline V gene. Trimming shortened V by 0 bases and J by 0 bases, and 15 bases separated the two germline ends. CDR3 length equals 18 residues. The CDR3 loop reads CASSQEWALGSSYNEQFF. In DNA form, the CDR3 reads TGTGCCAGCAGCCAAGAATGGGCTCTCGGTAGCTCCTACAATGAGCAGTTCTTC.

The chain is built from TRBV21-1 and TRBJ2-3; the table's D call, TRBD1, was not checked against the DNA. TRBV21-1 is a recognized pseudogene. This CDR3 contains 14 residues. CDR3 region: CASSRTENTDTQYF. CDR3 coding DNA: TGTGCCAGCAGCAGGACAGAAAACACAGATACGCAGTATTTT.

This clone showed up just a few times. The chain uses TRBV7-8 and TRBJ1-5; D is perhaps TRBD1 (5 bases). The V end lost 7 bases, the J end lost 6 bases, and 13 bases lay between the germline ends. This CDR3 is 13 amino acids long. CDR1 SGHVS and CDR2 FQNEAQ come from the germline V gene. CDR3 bases: TGTGCCAGCAACACAAGGGGAATTCAGCCCCAGCATTTT. Protein sequence: CASNTRGIQPQHF. The entire variable domain, with the rest obtained from reference TRBV7-8 and TRBJ1-5, is as follows: GAGVSQSPRYKVAKRGQDVALRCDPISGHVSLFWYQQALGQGPEFLTYFQNEAQLDKSGLPSDRFFAERPEGSVSTLKIQRTQQEDSAVYLCASNTRGIQPQHFGDGTRLSIL.

The genes are TRBV7-8 and TRBJ1-5; TRBD1 agrees at 8 bases. V shed 3 bases and J 0 bases; nucleotides not matched to a gene: 7. The CDR3 is 17 amino acids. Germline CDR1 reads SGHVS; CDR2 reads FQNEAQ. This CDR3 reads CASSFEQGGISNQPQHF. DNA of the CDR3: TGTGCCAGCAGCTTCGAACAGGGGGGAATTAGCAATCAGCCCCAGCATTTT.

This clone was seen repeatedly, ten times or more. The V and J genes are TRBV6-1 and TRBJ2-7; TRBD1 agrees at 10 bases. This CDR3 is built from 12 residues. V shed 10 bases and J 7 bases; nucleotides not matched to a gene: 7. Germline V gene data show CDR1 as MNHNS and CDR2 as SASEGT. DNA of the CDR3: TGTGCCACCGGGACAGGGGTTTTGGAGCAGTACTTC. It encodes CATGTGVLEQYF.

DNA of the CDR3: TGTGCCAGTACCCCGAGGGGGCTAGAAAAACTGTTTTTT. Its translation is CASTPRGLEKLFF. This chain connects TRBV19 to TRBJ1-4; 7 positions agree with TRBD1. CDR1 and CDR2 (germline): LNHDA, SQIVND (reference sequence). The CDR3 is 13 amino acids. V lost 7 bases to trimming and J lost 8 bases; unmatched junction nucleotides: 7.

This clone was detected only once. The genes are TRBV2 and TRBJ2-2, with TRBD1 matching 9 bases. The V and J ends lost 4 bases and 3 bases, in that order; junction bases with no gene match: 12. The CDR3 is 18 amino acids. CDR1 SNHLY and CDR2 FYNNEI come from the germline V gene. The CDR3 reads CASSAYDPRQGDTGELFF. The CDR3 region has the DNA TGTGCCAGCAGTGCTTATGACCCAAGACAGGGGGACACCGGGGAGCTGTTTTTT. Using reference TRBV2 and TRBJ2-2 for the parts outside the CDR3, the full variable domain is EPEVTQTPSHQVTQMGQEVILRCVPISNHLYFYWYRQILGQKVEFLVSFYNNEISEKSEIFDDQFSVERPDGSNFTLKIRSTKLEDSAMYFCASSAYDPRQGDTGELFFGEGSRLTVL.

The chain is built from TRBV27 and TRBJ2-5; 7 bases align to TRBD1. Trimming at V came to 6 bases and at J to 9 bases, leaving 10 bases not matched to a gene. This CDR3 contains 13 residues. Germline CDR1 and CDR2: MNHEY and SMNVEV (reference sequence). This CDR3 is CASSQFGQAPQYF. DNA of the CDR3: TGTGCCAGCAGCCAGTTTGGACAGGCCCCCCAGTACTTC.

V and J are TRBV4-2 and TRBJ2-1, with 7 bases identical to TRBD2. CDR1 and CDR2 (germline): LGHNA, YNFKEQ. The CDR3 consists of 16 residues. V lost 0 bases to trimming and J lost 0 bases; unmatched junction nucleotides: 2. The CDR3 DNA follows: TGTGCCAGCAGCCAAGATGGCGGGAGCTCCTACAATGAGCAGTTCTTC. Amino acid sequence: CASSQDGGSSYNEQFF.